The TCR beta chain under discussion was sequenced for a study of human T cells and chemical hapten exposure. The wider study: Skin of the upper inner arm, around 2 cm by around 2 cm, received 2% DPC for sensitization.

TCRdb analysed the RACE reads with MiXCR anew, one entry per CDR3 protein. Of 27,000 or so distinct CDR3 sequences listed, around 10% are singletons. Regarding time point: patch test 2, 6 weeks after DPC sensitization. Treatment described: therapeutic diphenylcyclopropenone sensitization with weekly scalp DPC. At least ten counts were recorded for this clonotype. A junction boundary mismatches the germline segment, possibly from a read error. The CDR3 sequence is 14 residues long. Germline values: CDR1 SGHNT, CDR2 YYREEE (reference sequence). This sequence was found in a man aged 25-45 years with alopecia areata. Some clones in this sample may be carry-over from other donors' samples. Sample: whole blood, taken in connection with sensitization to the hapten diphenylcyclopropenone (DPC). The chain is built from TRBV5-4 and TRBJ2-7; the match to TRBD2 covers 10 bases. In DNA form, the CDR3 reads TGTGCCAGCAGCGAAACTAGCGGGACCTATGAGCAGTACTTC. Translated: CASSETSGTYEQYF.